This TCR beta chain appears in the sequencing data of a study of CD8+ T cells in alopecia areata. Findings and limits, study-wide: For lesional scalp, especially alopecia totalis/universalis, clonality was higher than in normal scalp. While tofacitinib was given, many expanded lesional clones persisted in scalp and blood.

Concerning this clone: Its antigen is undetermined.

Treatment noted: oral pan-JAK inhibitor, 5-10 mg twice daily. PBMCs yielded sorted CD4+ and CD8+ T cells. TCR sequencing used cDNA made by reverse transcription of extracted RNA. Method: immunoSEQ multiplex PCR; TCRdb's copy keeps in-frame clones and lacks some. The sample holds around 120,000 clones, over 60% seen once. Sequenced material: CD4+ T cells sorted from blood, taken at week 4, from a patient treated with tofacitinib. The receptor comes from a human donor with alopecia areata.

DNA for the CDR3: TGTGCCAGCAGTGGCCTACAGGGGTTCGAGCAGTACTTC. Protein sequence: CASSGLQGFEQYF. The rearrangement links TRBV25-1 to TRBJ2-7; 7 bases line up with TRBD1. Germline assignment: CDR1 MGHDK and CDR2 SYGVNS. This CDR3 contains 13 residues. The J segment lost 6 bases and the V segment lost 4 bases, leaving 6 bases of the junction unmatched.